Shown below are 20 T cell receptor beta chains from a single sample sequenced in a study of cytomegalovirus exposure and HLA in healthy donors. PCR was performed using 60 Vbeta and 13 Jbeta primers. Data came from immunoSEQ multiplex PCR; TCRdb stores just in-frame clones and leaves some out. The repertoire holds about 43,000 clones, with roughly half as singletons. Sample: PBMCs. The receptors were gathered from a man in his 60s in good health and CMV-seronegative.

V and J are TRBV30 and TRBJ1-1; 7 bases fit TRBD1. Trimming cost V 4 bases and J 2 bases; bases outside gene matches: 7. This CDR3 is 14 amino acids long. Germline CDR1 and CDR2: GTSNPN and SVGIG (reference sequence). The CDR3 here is CAWTNRGLNTEAFF. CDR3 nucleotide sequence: TGTGCCTGGACCAACAGGGGTTTAAACACTGAAGCTTTCTTT.

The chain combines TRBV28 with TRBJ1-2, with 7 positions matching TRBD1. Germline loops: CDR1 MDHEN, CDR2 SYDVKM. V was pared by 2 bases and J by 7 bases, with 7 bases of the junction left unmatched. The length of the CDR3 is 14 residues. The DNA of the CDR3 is TGTGCCAGCAGTTTACCGTCGCAGGGGGGTGGCTACACCTTC. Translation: CASSLPSQGGGYTF.

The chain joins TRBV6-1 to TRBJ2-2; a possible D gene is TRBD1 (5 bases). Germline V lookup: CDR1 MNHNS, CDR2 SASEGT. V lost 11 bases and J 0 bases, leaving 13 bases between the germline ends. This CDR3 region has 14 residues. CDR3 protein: CALRASANTGELFF. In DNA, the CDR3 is TGTGCCCTCAGGGCGAGTGCGAACACCGGGGAGCTGTTTTTT.

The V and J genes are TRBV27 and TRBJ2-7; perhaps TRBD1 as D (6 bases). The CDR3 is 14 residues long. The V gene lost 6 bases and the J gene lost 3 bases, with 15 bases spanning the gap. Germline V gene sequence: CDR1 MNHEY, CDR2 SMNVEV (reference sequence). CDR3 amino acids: CASSWGTSSYEQYF. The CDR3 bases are TGTGCCAGCAGCTGGGGGACATCCAGCTACGAGCAGTACTTC.

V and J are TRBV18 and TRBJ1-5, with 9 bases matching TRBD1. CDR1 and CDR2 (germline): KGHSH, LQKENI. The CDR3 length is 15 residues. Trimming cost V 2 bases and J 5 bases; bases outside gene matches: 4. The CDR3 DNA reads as TGTGCCAGCTCACCATCACAGGGGGCCCATCAGCCCCAGCATTTT. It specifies CASSPSQGAHQPQHF.

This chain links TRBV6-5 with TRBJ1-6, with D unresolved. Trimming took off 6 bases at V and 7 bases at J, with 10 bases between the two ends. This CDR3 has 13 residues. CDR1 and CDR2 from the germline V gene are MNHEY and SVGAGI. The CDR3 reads CASSPPGNSPLHF. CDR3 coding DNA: TGTGCCAGCAGCCCCCCCGGGAATTCACCCCTCCACTTT.

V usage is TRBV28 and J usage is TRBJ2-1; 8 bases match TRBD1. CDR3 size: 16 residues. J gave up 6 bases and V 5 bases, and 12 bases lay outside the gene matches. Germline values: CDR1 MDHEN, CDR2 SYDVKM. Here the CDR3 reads CASSPLRTGRRNEQFF. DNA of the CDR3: TGTGCCAGCAGTCCACTGCGGACAGGGCGCCGCAATGAGCAGTTCTTC. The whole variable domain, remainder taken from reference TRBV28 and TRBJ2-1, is DVKVTQSSRYLVKRTGEKVFLECVQDMDHENMFWYRQDPGLGLRLIYFSYDVKMKEKGDIPEGYSVSREKKERFSLILESASTNQTSMYLCASSPLRTGRRNEQFFGPGTRLTVL.

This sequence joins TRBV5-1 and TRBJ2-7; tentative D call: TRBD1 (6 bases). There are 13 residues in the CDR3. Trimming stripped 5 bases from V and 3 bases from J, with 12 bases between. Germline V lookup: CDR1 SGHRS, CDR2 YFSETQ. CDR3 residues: CASRQGLIYEQYF. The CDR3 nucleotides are TGCGCCAGCAGACAGGGATTGATCTACGAGCAGTACTTC.

CDR3 bases: TGTGCCAGCAGTGAAAATGAGGGGACAGGACCGCATTTT. This codes for CASSENEGTGPHF. This chain connects TRBV2 to TRBJ1-5, with 8 bases identical to TRBD1. Unmatched junction bases numbered 9, after V lost 2 bases and J lost 15 bases. Germline values: CDR1 SNHLY, CDR2 FYNNEI. The CDR3 contains 13 residues.

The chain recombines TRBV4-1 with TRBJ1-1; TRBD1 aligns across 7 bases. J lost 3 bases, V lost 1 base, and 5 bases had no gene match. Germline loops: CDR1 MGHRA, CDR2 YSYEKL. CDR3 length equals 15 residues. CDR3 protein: CASSQVQGRYTEAFF. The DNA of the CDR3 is TGCGCCAGCAGCCAAGTACAGGGGAGGTACACTGAAGCTTTCTTT.

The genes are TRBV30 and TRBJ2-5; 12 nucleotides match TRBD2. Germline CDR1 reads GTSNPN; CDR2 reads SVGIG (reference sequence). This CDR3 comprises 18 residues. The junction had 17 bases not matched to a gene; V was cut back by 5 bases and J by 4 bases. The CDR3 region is CAWARKGLAGWEGETQYF. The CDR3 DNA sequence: TGTGCCTGGGCCAGAAAAGGACTAGCGGGATGGGAAGGAGAGACCCAGTACTTC.

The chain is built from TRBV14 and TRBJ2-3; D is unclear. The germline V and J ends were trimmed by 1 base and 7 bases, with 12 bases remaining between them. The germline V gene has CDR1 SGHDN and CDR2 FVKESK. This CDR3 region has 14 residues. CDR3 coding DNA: TGTGCCAGCAGCCAAGGACCGCCCGGGTATACGCAGTATTTT. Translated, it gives CASSQGPPGYTQYF.

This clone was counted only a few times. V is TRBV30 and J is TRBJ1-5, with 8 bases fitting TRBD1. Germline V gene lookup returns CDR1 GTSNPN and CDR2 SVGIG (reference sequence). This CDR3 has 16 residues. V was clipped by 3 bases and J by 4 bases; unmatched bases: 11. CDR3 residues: CAWSRTGSGGNQPQHF. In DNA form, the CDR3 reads TGTGCCTGGAGCCGGACAGGGTCGGGGGGAAATCAGCCCCAGCATTTT.

The CDR3 DNA sequence: TGTGCCTGGACAGGCCTCTCTGGAAACACCATATATTTT. Residues: CAWTGLSGNTIYF. The V gene is TRBV30, the J gene TRBJ1-3; D call uncertain. Germline-derived CDR1 and CDR2 are GTSNPN and SVGIG (reference sequence). Trimming pared 4 bases from V and 0 bases from J, leaving 7 bases between. The CDR3 runs to 13 residues.

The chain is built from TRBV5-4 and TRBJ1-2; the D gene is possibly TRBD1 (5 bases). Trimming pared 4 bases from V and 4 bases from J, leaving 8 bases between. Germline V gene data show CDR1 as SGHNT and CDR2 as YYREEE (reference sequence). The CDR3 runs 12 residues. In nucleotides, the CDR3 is TGTGCCAGCAGCCGGGACTCCTATGGCTACACCTTC. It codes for CASSRDSYGYTF. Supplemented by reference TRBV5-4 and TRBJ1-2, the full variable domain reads ETGVTQSPTHLIKTRGQQVTLRCSSQSGHNTVSWYQQALGQGPQFIFQYYREEENGRGNFPPRFSGLQFPNYSSELNVNALELDDSALYLCASSRDSYGYTFGSGTRLTVV.

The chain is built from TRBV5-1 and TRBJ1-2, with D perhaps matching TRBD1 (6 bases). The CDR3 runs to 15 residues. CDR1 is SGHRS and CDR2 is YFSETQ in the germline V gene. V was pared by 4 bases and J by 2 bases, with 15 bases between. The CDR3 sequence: CASSLEGHPNYGYTF. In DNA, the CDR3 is TGCGCCAGCAGCCTGGAGGGACATCCAAACTATGGCTACACCTTC. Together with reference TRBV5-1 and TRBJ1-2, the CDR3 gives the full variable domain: KAGVTQTPRYLIKTRGQQVTLSCSPISGHRSVSWYQQTPGQGLQFLFEYFSETQRNKGNFPGRFSGRQFSNSRSEMNVSTLELGDSALYLCASSLEGHPNYGYTFGSGTRLTVV.

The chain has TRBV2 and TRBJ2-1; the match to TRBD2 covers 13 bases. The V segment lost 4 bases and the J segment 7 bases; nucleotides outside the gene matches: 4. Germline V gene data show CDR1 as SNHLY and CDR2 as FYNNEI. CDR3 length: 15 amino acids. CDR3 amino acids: CASSGTSGSLNEQFF. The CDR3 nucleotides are TGTGCCAGCAGTGGGACTAGCGGGAGTCTTAATGAGCAGTTCTTC.

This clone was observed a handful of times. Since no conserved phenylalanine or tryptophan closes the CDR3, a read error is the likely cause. The DNA for the CDR3 is TGTGCCACCAGCAGAGATTCCTCCTATAATTCACCCCTCCACGTT. Its protein product is CATSRDSSYNSPLHV. The chain combines TRBV15 with TRBJ1-6, with D unresolved. Trimming removed 0 bases at V and 0 bases at J, with 3 bases between. CDR3 length equals 15 residues. Looked up from germline, CDR1 is LNHNV and CDR2 is YYDKDF (reference sequence).

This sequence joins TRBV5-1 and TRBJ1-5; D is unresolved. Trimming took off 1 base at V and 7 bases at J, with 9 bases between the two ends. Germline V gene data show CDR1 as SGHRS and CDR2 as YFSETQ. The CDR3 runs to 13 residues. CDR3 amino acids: CASSLMPTQPQHF. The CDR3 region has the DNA TGCGCCAGCAGCTTGATGCCCACACAGCCCCAGCATTTT.

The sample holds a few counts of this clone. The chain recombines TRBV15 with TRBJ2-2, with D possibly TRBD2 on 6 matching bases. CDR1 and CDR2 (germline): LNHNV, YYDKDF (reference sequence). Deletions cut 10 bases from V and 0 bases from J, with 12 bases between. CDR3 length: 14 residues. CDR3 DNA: TGTGCCATAAAGGGAGGCACGAACACCGGGGAGCTGTTTTTT. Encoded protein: CAIKGGTNTGELFF.